This T cell receptor (beta chain) is drawn from a study of T cells after yellow fever vaccination. In the study overall: Low-cell-number fractions underwent preparation using SMART-Seq v4 Ultra Low Input.

This clonotype was counted only a few times. No antigen is known for it. TCRdb independently ran MiXCR on the 5' RACE reads; one entry per CDR3 protein. The table has around 250,000 distinct CDR3 sequences, around 5.2% seen once. The study's findings and limits: Few clonotypes appeared in both CD4 and CD8 compartments. Clones that expanded after primary vaccination mostly reappeared after the booster (96% CD4, roughly 87% CD8).

Germline CDR1 reads DFQATT; CDR2 reads SNEGSKA (reference sequence). The CDR3 contains 16 residues. After removal of 3 bases from V and 0 bases from J, the junction contained 7 bases not matched to a gene. The sequence was collected from a man aged 18 to 29 who received the YFV17D yellow fever vaccine. The V call is TRBV20-1, the J call TRBJ2-1, with 8 bases fitting TRBD2. The sequencing here drew on CD4+ T cells sorted from PBMCs, taken on the day of the yellow fever booster vaccination. CDR3 DNA: TGCAGTGCTAGCGGGGGGGTCTTAAGCTCCTACAATGAGCAGTTCTTC. It encodes CSASGGVLSSYNEQFF.